This paragraph reports one T cell receptor beta chain. These data originate in a study of blood T cell repertoires in COVID-19. Authors' methods: Reference gene primer amplification yielded estimated nucleated cell counts. The repertoire was sequenced with immunoSEQ multiplex PCR; TCRdb's copy has only in-frame clones and lacks some. The DNA gave D and trimming, while V, J and clone size come from that table. The data contain approximately 300,000 clones, roughly 86% of them seen just once; the ten biggest clones take up more than 9%. V gave up 7 bases and J gave up 6 bases, with 7 bases separating them. This CDR3 has 12 residues. Germline V gene sequence: CDR1 MNHEY, CDR2 SMNVEV (reference sequence).

V and J are TRBV27 and TRBJ1-6, with D tentatively TRBD1 (5 bases). This TCR came from a woman aged 25 to 39 who had recovered from COVID-19. The sequenced material came from PBMCs or T cells enriched from blood (not recorded which). CDR3 region: CASKQANSPLHF. For the CDR3, the DNA is TGTGCCAGCAAACAGGCTAATTCACCCCTCCACTTT.